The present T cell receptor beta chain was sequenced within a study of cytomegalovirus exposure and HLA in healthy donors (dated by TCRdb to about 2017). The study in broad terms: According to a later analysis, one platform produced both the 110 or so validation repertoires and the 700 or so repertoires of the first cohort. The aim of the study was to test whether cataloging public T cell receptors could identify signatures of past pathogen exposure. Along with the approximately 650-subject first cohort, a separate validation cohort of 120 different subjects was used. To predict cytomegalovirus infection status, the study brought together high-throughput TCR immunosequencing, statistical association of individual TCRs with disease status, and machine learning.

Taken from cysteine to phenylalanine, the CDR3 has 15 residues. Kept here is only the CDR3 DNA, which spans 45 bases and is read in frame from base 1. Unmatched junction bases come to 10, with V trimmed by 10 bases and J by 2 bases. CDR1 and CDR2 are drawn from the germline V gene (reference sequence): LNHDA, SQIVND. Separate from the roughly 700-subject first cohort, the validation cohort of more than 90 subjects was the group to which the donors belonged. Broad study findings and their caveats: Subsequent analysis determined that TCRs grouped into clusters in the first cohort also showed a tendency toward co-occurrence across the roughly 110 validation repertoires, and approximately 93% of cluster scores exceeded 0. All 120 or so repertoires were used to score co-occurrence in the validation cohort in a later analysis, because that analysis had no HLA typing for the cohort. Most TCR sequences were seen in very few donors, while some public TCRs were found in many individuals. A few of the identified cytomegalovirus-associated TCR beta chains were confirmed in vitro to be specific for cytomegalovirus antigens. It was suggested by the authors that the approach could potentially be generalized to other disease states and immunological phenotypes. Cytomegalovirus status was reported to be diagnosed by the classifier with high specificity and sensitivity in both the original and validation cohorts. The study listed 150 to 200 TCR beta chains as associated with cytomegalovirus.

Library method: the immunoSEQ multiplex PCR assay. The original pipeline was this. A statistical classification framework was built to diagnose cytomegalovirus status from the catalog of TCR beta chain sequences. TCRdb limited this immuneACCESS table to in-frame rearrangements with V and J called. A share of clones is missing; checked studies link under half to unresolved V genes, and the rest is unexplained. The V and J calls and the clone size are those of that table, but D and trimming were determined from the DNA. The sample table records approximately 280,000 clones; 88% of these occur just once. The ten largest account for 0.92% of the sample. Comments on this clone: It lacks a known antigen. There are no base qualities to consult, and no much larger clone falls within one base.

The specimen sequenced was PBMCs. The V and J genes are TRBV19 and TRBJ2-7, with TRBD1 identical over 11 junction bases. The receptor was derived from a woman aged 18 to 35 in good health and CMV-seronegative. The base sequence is TGTGCCACCTCTTCCCCGGGACAGGGGGCCTACGAGCAGTACTTC. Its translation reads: CATSSPGQGAYEQYF.